The sequence of this T cell receptor beta chain was determined in a study of T cell changes during pregnancy in multiple sclerosis. The table came from immunoSEQ multiplex PCR; TCRdb's copy has only in-frame clones and leaves some out. The top ten clones hold 5.3% of a sample with some 20,000 clones, 80% to 90% of them seen once. Trimming removed 6 bases from V and 4 bases from J; junction bases left unmatched: 3. Germline V CDR1 and CDR2: MNHEY, SMNVEV (reference sequence). There are 14 residues in the CDR3. This chain joins TRBV27 and TRBJ2-1; 10 nucleotides match TRBD2. The receptor was derived from a female donor in good health, enrolled as a control in a pregnancy study. Specimen: CD8+ T cells from peripheral blood mononuclear cells, collected in the second trimester of pregnancy. CDR3 coding DNA: TGTGCCAGCAGGGTAGCGGGGGGTTACAATGAGCAGTTCTTC. It yields the protein CASRVAGGYNEQFF.